One sample yielded the 16 T cell receptor beta chains listed below, sequenced in a study of T cells in Graves' hyperthyroidism and ophthalmopathy. RNA transcripts yielded amplified TCR beta CDR3 regions. HTBI primers drove first-round RT-PCR of the TCR CDR3. TCRdb reprocessed the multiplex PCR reads via MiXCR and lists one record per CDR3 protein. The table records fewer than 400,000 distinct CDR3 sequences, 15% to 20% of them present only once. The sample comprised blood. These receptors were taken from a man aged 25 to 40 with Graves' hyperthyroidism.

This clonotype was detected a few times. V is TRBV12-3 or TRBV12-4 and J is TRBJ2-3; D is undetermined. V lost 8 bases and J lost 6, with 9 bases in between. This CDR3 region has 11 residues. CDR3: CASALTDTQYF. The CDR3 DNA is TGTGCCAGCGCGCTCACCGATACGCAGTATTTT.

This clonotype was recorded many times. The V and J genes are TRBV12-3 or TRBV12-4 and TRBJ1-4; D uncertain. The CDR3 spans 12 residues. Deletions cut 5 bases from V and 7 bases from J, with 8 bases between. CDR3 bases: TGTGCCAGCAGTGAGGTTCCTGAAAAACTGTTTTTT. Translating gives CASSEVPEKLFF.

This clonotype was counted a few times. The chain employs TRBV10-3 and TRBJ1-5; maybe TRBD1 (5 bases). Trimming removed 7 bases at V and 7 bases at J, with 14 bases between. CDR1 is ENHRY, CDR2 SYGVKD, per germline. This CDR3 has 13 amino acids. The CDR3 region has the DNA TGTGCCATCACCCCGGGGGTCGAACAGCCCCAGCATTTT. This encodes CAITPGVEQPQHF.

This clonotype was seen more than once but under ten times. This chain uses TRBV5-1 with TRBJ2-7; D is unclear. The CDR3 consists of 14 residues. Germline V gene sequence: CDR1 SGHRS, CDR2 YFSETQ. V gave up 4 bases and J gave up 0 bases, with 11 bases separating them. The CDR3 coding sequence is TGCGCCAGCAGCCCGACGGCTACCTCCTACGAGCAGTACTTC. Its translation: CASSPTATSYEQYF. Drawing the rest from reference TRBV5-1 and TRBJ2-7, the complete variable domain is KAGVTQTPRYLIKTRGQQVTLSCSPISGHRSVSWYQQTPGQGLQFLFEYFSETQRNKGNFPGRFSGRQFSNSRSEMNVSTLELGDSALYLCASSPTATSYEQYFGPGTRLTVT.

This clonotype was detected ten times or more. The J gene is TRBJ1-1, the V gene TRBV11-1; unclear D gene. V was pared by 5 bases and J by 3 bases, with 10 bases between. The length of the CDR3 is 13 residues. Germline V gives CDR1 SGHAT, CDR2 FQDESV (reference sequence). The chain's CDR3 is CASSPPWDTEAFF. The CDR3 DNA follows: TGTGCCAGCAGCCCCCCCTGGGACACTGAAGCTTTCTTT.

The CDR3 DNA reads as TGTGCCACCAGTGATTTACTCCGCACAGATACGCAGTATTTT. Its protein is CATSDLLRTDTQYF. J is TRBJ2-3 and V is TRBV24-1; D remains ambiguous. With 1 base removed from V and 1 base from J, the gap between germline ends came to 5 bases. The CDR3 sequence is 14 residues long. Germline V gene data show CDR1 as KGHDR and CDR2 as SFDVKD.

This clonotype appeared a few times. The chain employs TRBV6-2 or TRBV6-3 and TRBJ1-5, with no clear D. From germline, CDR1 is MNHEY and CDR2 SVGEGT. The CDR3 has 15 amino acids. Trimming removed 2 bases from V and 6 bases from J, with 14 bases in between. In DNA form, the CDR3 reads TGTGCCAGCAGTTACGCGTTGGGCGCGGGTCAGCCCCAGCATTTT. Translating gives CASSYALGAGQPQHF.

In this sample, this clonotype turned up a few times. The chain carries TRBV12-3 or TRBV12-4 and TRBJ2-2; D perhaps matches TRBD1 (6 bases). Trimming took off 6 bases at V and 4 bases at J, with 9 bases between the two ends. This CDR3 has 13 amino acids. As DNA, the CDR3 is TGTGCCAGCAGACAGGGTTTCACCGGGGAGCTGTTTTTT. This codes for CASRQGFTGELFF.

This clonotype was counted many times. This chain connects TRBV5-5 to TRBJ1-4, with 9 bases identical to TRBD1. The CDR3 runs to 16 residues. Trimming removed 4 bases from V and 2 bases from J; junction bases left unmatched: 6. Germline V lookup: CDR1 SGHKS, CDR2 YYEKEE (reference sequence). This CDR3 reads CASSATGGGTNEKLFF. CDR3 nucleotide sequence: TGTGCCAGCAGCGCAACAGGGGGCGGGACTAATGAAAAACTGTTTTTT. Supplemented by reference TRBV5-5 and TRBJ1-4, the full variable domain reads DAGVTQSPTHLIKTRGQQVTLRCSPISGHKSVSWYQQVLGQGPQFIFQYYEKEERGRGNFPDRFSARQFPNYSSELNVNALLLGDSALYLCASSATGGGTNEKLFFGSGTQLSVL.

This chain uses TRBV7-9 with TRBJ2-3; 8 bases match TRBD2. The CDR3 has 20 residues. Germline V gene lookup returns CDR1 SEHNR and CDR2 FQNEAQ (reference sequence). The ends lost 5 bases at V and 4 bases at J; junction bases unmatched: 23. CDR3 loop: CASSDQEQGKREFGPDTQYF. The CDR3 coding sequence is TGTGCCAGCAGCGATCAGGAACAAGGGAAGCGGGAGTTCGGACCAGATACGCAGTATTTT.

V and J are TRBV5-1 and TRBJ2-5; D remains ambiguous. V lost 0 bases and J 5 bases, leaving 14 bases between the germline ends. The CDR3 totals 15 residues. Germline V lookup: CDR1 SGHRS, CDR2 YFSETQ. CDR3 amino acids: CASSLVYPAVETQYF. The CDR3 DNA reads TGCGCCAGCAGCTTGGTTTACCCAGCAGTGGAGACCCAGTACTTC.

This clonotype was observed a handful of times. The chain employs TRBV30 and TRBJ2-7; D unclear. Germline V gives CDR1 GTSNPN, CDR2 SVGIG (reference sequence). CDR3 length: 15 amino acids. V was cut by 4 bases and J by 3 bases, with 19 bases left in between. CDR3 sequence: CAWTVPRTLSYEQYF. Written as DNA, the CDR3 is TGTGCCTGGACCGTACCAAGGACGCTGAGCTACGAGCAGTACTTC.

This clonotype was recorded many times. The chain combines TRBV13 with TRBJ2-1; possible D gene TRBD2, 5 bases. Germline V gives CDR1 PRHDT, CDR2 FYEKMQ (reference sequence). V lost 2 bases and J lost 7, with 6 bases in between. The CDR3 contains 12 residues. The CDR3 loop is CASSLWENEQFF. CDR3 nucleotides: TGTGCCAGCAGCTTATGGGAGAATGAGCAGTTCTTC. Complete variable domain (other parts from reference TRBV13 and TRBJ2-1): AAGVIQSPRHLIKEKRETATLKCYPIPRHDTVYWYQQGPGQDPQFLISFYEKMQSDKGSIPDRFSAQQFSDYHSELNMSSLELGDSALYFCASSLWENEQFFGPGTRLTVL.

In its sample, this clonotype was seen many times. The CDR3 region has the DNA TGTGCCAGCAGTTACAGCGGGAATGGGGAGACCCAGTACTTC. This translates into CASSYSGNGETQYF. The chain uses TRBV12-3 or TRBV12-4 and TRBJ2-5; TRBD2 matches 7 bases. Losses at the gene ends were 4 bases for V and 5 bases for J; bases not matched to a gene: 7. The CDR3 spans 14 residues.

The table lists this clonotype with many counts. The V gene is TRBV12-3 or TRBV12-4, the J gene TRBJ1-2, with D perhaps matching TRBD1 (5 bases). The CDR3 consists of 13 residues. V was pared by 1 base and J by 6 bases, with 9 bases between. DNA of the CDR3: TGTGCCAGCAGTTTAGATGGCAGGGATGGCTACACCTTC. Its translation: CASSLDGRDGYTF.

This chain uses TRBV28 with TRBJ2-7; TRBD1 is a possible D gene (5 bases). Trimming took off 8 bases at V and 5 bases at J, with 16 bases between the two ends. This CDR3 region has 13 residues. Germline V lookup: CDR1 MDHEN, CDR2 SYDVKM. The CDR3 nucleotides read TGTGCCAGCCAACTGACCCGGACACACGAGCAGTACTTC. Amino acids: CASQLTRTHEQYF.